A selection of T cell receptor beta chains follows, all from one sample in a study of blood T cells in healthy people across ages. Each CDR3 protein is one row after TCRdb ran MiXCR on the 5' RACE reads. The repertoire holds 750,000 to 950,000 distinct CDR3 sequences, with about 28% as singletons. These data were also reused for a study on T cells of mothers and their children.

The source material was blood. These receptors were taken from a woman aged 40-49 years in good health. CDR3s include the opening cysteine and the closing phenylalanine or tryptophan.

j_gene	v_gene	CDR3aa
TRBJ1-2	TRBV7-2	CASSLEGQGWNGYTF
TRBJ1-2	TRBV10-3	CAISDPGYYNYGYTF
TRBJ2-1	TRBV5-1	CASSPLGQGSEQFF
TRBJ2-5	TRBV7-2	CASSRTSGGPETQYF
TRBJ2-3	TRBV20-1	CSATRRDTQYF
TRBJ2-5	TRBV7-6	CASSWASSKGDQYF
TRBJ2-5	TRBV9	CASSVYSGGAKEETQYF
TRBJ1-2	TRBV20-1	CSVEKGNGYTF
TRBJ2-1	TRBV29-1	CSVGGGASGVYNEQFF
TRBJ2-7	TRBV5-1	CASSLAVGTGGYEQYF
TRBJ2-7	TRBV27	CASSSPYYRATYEQYF
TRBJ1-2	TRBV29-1	CSVDNPGQGSGYTF
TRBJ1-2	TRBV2	CASKSRGDYGYTF
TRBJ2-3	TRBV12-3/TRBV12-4	CASSPLSGVGTDTQYF
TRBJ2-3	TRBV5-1	CASSRGGIALTDTQYF
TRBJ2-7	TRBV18	CASPPPSLSSYEQYF
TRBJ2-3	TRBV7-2	CASSLVSPTQYF
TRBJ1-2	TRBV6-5	CASSYSGQGYGYTF
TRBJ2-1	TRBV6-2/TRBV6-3	CASSSLGGGRVDEQFF